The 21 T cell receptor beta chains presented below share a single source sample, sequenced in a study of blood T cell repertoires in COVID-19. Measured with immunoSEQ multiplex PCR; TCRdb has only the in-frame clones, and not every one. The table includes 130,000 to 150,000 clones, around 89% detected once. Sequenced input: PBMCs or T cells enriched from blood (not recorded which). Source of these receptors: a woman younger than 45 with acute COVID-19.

The CDR3 region is CASSFRGVTEAFF. CDR3 coding DNA: TGTGCCAGCAGCTTCCGGGGGGTCACTGAAGCTTTCTTT. This chain joins TRBV7-9 and TRBJ1-1; possible D gene TRBD1, 5 bases. In germline, CDR1 is SEHNR, CDR2 FQNEAQ (reference sequence). The V and J ends lost 3 bases and 4 bases respectively, with 9 bases between them. The CDR3 contains 13 residues.

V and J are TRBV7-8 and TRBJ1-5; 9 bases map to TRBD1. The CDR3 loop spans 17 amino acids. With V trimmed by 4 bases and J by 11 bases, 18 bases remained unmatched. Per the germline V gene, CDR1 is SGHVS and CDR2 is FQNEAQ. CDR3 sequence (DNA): TGTGCCAGCAGCTCTTTCTCACAGGGGGCGCGGGGTAGGGCCCAGCATTTT. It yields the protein CASSSFSQGARGRAQHF.

CDR3 in amino acids: CASSQDSSYEQYF. CDR3 DNA sequence: TGCGCCAGCAGTCAAGACAGCTCCTACGAGCAGTACTTC. The rearrangement links TRBV23-1 to TRBJ2-7, with D perhaps TRBD1 (5 bases). TRBV23-1 is an ORF, with its function uncertain. The CDR3 runs to 13 residues. Trimming pared 2 bases from V and 0 bases from J, leaving 5 bases between.

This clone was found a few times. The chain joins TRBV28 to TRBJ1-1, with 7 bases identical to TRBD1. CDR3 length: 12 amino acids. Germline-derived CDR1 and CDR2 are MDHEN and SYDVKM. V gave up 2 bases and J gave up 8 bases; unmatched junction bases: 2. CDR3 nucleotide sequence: TGTGCCAGCAGTTTAGGAGGGGGCGAAGCTTTCTTT. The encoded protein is CASSLGGGEAFF.

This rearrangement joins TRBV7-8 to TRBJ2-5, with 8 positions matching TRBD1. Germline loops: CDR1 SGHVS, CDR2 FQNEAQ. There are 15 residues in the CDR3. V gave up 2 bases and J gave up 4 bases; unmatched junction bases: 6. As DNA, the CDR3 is TGTGCCAGCAGCTTACGCGACAGGGGCCCAGAGACCCAGTACTTC. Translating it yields CASSLRDRGPETQYF.

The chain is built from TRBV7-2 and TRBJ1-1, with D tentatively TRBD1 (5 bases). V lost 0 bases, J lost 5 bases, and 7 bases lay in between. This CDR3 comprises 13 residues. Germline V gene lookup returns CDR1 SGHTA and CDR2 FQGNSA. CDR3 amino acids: CASSLARETEAFF. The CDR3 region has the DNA TGTGCCAGCAGCTTAGCCAGGGAAACTGAAGCTTTCTTT.

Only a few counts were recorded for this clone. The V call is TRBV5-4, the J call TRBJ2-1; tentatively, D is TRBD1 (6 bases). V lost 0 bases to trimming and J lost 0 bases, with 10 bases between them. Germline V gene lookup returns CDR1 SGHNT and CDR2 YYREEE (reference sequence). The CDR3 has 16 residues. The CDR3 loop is CASSLAGQSSYNEQFF. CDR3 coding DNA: TGTGCCAGCAGCTTGGCCGGACAGAGCTCCTACAATGAGCAGTTCTTC.

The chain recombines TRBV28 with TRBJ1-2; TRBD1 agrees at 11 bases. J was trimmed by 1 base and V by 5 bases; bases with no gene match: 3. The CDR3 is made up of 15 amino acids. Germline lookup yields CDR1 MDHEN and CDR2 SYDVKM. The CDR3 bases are TGTGCCAGCAGTGGACAGGGGGCCCTTAACTATGGCTACACCTTC. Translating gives CASSGQGALNYGYTF.

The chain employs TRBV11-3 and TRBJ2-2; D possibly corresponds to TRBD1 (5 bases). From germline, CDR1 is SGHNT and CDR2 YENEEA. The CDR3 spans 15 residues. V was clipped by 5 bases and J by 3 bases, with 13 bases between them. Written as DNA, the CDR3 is TGTGCCAGCAGCCCGCGTGGGGCCGACACCGGGGAGCTGTTTTTT. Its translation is CASSPRGADTGELFF.

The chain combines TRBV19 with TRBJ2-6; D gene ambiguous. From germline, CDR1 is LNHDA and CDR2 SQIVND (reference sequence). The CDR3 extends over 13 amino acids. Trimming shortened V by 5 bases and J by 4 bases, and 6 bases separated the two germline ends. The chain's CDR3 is CASSARGANVLTF. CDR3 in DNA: TGTGCCAGTAGTGCACGGGGGGCCAACGTCCTGACTTTC.

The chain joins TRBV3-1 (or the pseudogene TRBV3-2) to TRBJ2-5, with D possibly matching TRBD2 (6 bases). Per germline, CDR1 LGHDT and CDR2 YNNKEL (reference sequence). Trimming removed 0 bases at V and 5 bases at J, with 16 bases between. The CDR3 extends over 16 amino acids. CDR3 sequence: CASSQDTGSLAETQYF. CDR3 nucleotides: TGTGCCAGCAGCCAAGATACTGGGAGCCTAGCGGAGACCCAGTACTTC.

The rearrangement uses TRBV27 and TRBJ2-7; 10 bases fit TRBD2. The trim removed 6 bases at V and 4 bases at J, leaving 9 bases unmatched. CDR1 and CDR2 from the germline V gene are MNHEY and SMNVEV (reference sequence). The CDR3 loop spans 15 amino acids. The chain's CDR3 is CASRDAASGSYEQYF. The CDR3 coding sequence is TGTGCCAGCAGGGATGCAGCTAGCGGGAGTTACGAGCAGTACTTC.

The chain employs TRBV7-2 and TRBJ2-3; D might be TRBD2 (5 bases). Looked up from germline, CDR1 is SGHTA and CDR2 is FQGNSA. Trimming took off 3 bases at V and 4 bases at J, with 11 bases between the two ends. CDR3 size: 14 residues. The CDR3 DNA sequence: TGTGCCAGCAGCTTTGGCCCGGGGTCAGATACGCAGTATTTT. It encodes CASSFGPGSDTQYF.

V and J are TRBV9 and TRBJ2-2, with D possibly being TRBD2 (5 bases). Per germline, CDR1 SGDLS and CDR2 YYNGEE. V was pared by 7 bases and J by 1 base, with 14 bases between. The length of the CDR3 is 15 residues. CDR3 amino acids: CASDDGDLNTGELFF. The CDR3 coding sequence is TGTGCCAGCGACGACGGGGATTTGAACACCGGGGAGCTGTTTTTT.

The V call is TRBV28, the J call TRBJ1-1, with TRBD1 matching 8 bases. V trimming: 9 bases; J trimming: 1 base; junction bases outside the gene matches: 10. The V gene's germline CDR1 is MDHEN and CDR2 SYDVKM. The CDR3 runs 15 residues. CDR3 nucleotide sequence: TGTGCCAGTTCTTGGACAGGGTTAGAGAACACTGAAGCTTTCTTT. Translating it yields CASSWTGLENTEAFF.

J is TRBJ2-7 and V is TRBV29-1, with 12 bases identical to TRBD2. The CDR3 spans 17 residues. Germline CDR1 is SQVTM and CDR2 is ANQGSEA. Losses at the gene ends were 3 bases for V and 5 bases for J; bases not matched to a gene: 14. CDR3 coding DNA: TGCAGCGTTGACCACAGGGCTAGCGGGAGGGGGATCCACGAGCAGTACTTC. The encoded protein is CSVDHRASGRGIHEQYF.

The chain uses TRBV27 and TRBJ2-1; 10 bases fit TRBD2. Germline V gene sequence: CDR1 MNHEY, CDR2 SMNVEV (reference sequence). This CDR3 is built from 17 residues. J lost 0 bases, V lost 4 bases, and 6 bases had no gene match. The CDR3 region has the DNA TGTGCCAGCAGTTCAAGGACTAGCGGTAGCTCCTACAATGAGCAGTTCTTC. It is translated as CASSSRTSGSSYNEQFF.

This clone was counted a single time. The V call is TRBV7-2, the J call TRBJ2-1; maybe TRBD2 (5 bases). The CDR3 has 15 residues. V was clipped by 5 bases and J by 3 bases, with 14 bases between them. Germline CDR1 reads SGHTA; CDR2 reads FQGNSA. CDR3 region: CASSEGLNYYNEQFF. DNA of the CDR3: TGTGCCAGCAGCGAGGGTCTCAACTACTACAATGAGCAGTTCTTC.

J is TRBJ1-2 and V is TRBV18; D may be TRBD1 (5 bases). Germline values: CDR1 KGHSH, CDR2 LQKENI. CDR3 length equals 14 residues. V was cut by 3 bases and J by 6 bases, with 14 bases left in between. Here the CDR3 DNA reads TGTGCCAGCTCACCCGGGCGGGGCACCCATGGCTACACCTTC. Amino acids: CASSPGRGTHGYTF.

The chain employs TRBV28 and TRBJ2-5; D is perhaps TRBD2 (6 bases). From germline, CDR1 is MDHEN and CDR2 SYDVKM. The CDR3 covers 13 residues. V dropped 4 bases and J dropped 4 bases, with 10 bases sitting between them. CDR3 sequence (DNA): TGTGCCAGCAGTTCAGAGGGAGGAGAGACCCAGTACTTC. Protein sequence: CASSSEGGETQYF. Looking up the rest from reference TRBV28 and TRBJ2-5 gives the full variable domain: DVKVTQSSRYLVKRTGEKVFLECVQDMDHENMFWYRQDPGLGLRLIYFSYDVKMKEKGDIPEGYSVSREKKERFSLILESASTNQTSMYLCASSSEGGETQYFGPGTRLLVL.

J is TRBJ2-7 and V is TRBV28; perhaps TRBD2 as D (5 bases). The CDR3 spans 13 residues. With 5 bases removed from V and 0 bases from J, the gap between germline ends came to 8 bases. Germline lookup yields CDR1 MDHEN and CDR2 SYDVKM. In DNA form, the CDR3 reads TGTGCCAGCAGTGCGGGTTCCTCCTACGAGCAGTACTTC. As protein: CASSAGSSYEQYF.